The present TCR beta chain was sequenced within a study of cytomegalovirus exposure and HLA in healthy donors (TCRdb year 2017). About the investigation overall: According to an earlier analysis of 587 of the donors, some 170 million T cells yielded 95 million to 140 million unique TCR beta sequences and more than 250 Gb of sequence data. An earlier analysis of 500 to 650 of the donors applied high-throughput TCR beta sequencing to assess whether each TCR beta V gene segment acted as functional or pseudogenic. The number of donors typed differed by locus, with 629-630 for A, B, C, DRB1 and DQB1, 522 for DQA1, approximately 580 for DPA1, and 450 to 480 for DPB1. The later analysis used no new phenotypic data to find candidate immune exposures, relying instead on TCR beta sequences and their occurrence across donors. All discovery cohort repertoires had been generated using a single sequencing platform. Four to six DR-DQ haplotypes were handled as single units for association and clustering, since linkage in the cohort was strong. HLA typing included class I and class II loci at four-digit resolution. The study was designed to test whether signatures of past pathogen exposure could be identified by cataloging public T cell receptors. Donor age, sex, ethnicity and CMV serostatus were compiled together with the repertoire data. On average, about 200,000 unique TCR beta nucleotide sequences were sequenced per donor among 398 genotyped donors of the cohort, with roughly a sixth of those sequences being non-productive. Of the approximately 400 genotyped donors, around 81% fell in the genetic ancestry cluster associated with self-reported Caucasian donors. An early release that covered around 590 HLA-typed donors contained approximately 290 gigabases of sequencing data and 70 million to 100 million unique TCR sequences. To study patterns of TCR occurrence, a later analysis re-analyzed previously published TCR beta repertoires from 666 donors and added high-resolution HLA genotyping. The study combined high-throughput TCR immunosequencing, statistical association of individual TCRs with disease status, and machine learning to predict cytomegalovirus infection status. A separate validation cohort of about 110 different subjects was used in addition to the 666-subject first cohort. The study used immunosequencing to profile the T cell repertoires of several hundred subjects and linked those repertoires to cytomegalovirus serostatus. In a later genetic analysis, genome-wide SNP genotypes for about 60% of the 666 donors were used, and that subset was treated as a discovery cohort.

The cohort comprised some 730 healthy bone marrow donors. At the time of sampling, every cohort member was nominally healthy, though immune exposures that went unrecorded were likely present. The donor tested CMV seropositive, placing the donor among the approximately 290 seropositive members of the cohort. Every donor gave a peripheral blood sample, and the peripheral blood mononuclear cells from that sample were used for TCR beta sequencing. Genomic DNA was extracted from the blood cell samples with the Qiagen DNeasy Blood Extraction Kit. Study-wide conclusions, independent of this receptor: About 17 rarely observed V segments, including chromosome 9 orphons, were excluded from the earlier analysis of just under 600 of the donors because counts were too low. Because HLA typing was missing for some donors at each locus, association tests included only the typed subset. Linkage disequilibrium might explain the correlated functional status among segregating V segments, but an unknown experimental factor could not be excluded. In vitro tests confirmed that three of the cytomegalovirus-associated TCR beta chains recognize cytomegalovirus antigens. A cluster of highly shared sequence variants was judged likely to represent a technical artifact of the sequencing pipeline. Roughly uniform sequencing depth across donors was assumed in presence/absence analyses, although this assumption may not hold. In a later genetic analysis, a missense DCLRE1C variant was associated with V-gene and J-gene trimming of TCR beta chains, and the association was replicated in an independent cohort. In a later analysis, most CMV-associated TCR beta chains were found to appear HLA-restricted, with HLA associations seemingly driven largely by CMV exposure. The classifier was reported to diagnose cytomegalovirus status with high specificity and sensitivity in both the original and validation cohorts. In an earlier analysis of 500 to 650 of the donors, most TCR beta V segments appeared in productive rearrangements about 87% or about 30% of the time, broadly matching IMGT annotations. This cohort had only TCR beta chains sequenced, and the lack of alpha or paired-chain data limited which features could be detected. Because the 87-base-pair reads could not distinguish some IMGT-functional V segments, including TRBV6-2 and TRBV6-3, those segments were excluded. Assigning TCR associations to individual alleles was difficult when HLA alleles, especially DR and DQ, strongly co-occurred. The only immune exposure information available for the cohort was CMV serostatus. A further reported finding was that TCR beta sequences accurately predicted the HLA-A and HLA-B alleles for most subjects in the first cohort. The study gave a list of 150 to 200 TCR beta chains associated with cytomegalovirus. Compared with equally common non-associated chains, HLA-associated TCR beta chains in a later analysis were more clonally expanded and had lower generation probabilities. Across donors, most TCR sequences were observed very rarely, whereas some public TCRs were present in many individuals. Specific HLA alleles were associated with 18,000 or so TCR beta sequences at a false discovery rate of 0.05 in a later analysis. A later genetic analysis reported fewer N-insertions in productive TCRs among donors in an Asian-associated ancestry cluster than the approximately 670-donor mean. According to a later analysis, parvovirus B19, influenza, CMV and Epstein-Barr virus appeared linked to several top co-occurrence clusters. A later analysis found that TCR association rates varied across HLA loci, with DRB1 alleles showing the most associated TCRs and HLA-C alleles the fewest. According to the authors, the approach could potentially be generalized to other disease states and immunological phenotypes.

About this clone itself: What antigen it recognizes has not been identified. Base-call qualities are not available, and no considerably larger clone is one nucleotide away.

Reading the germline V gene gives CDR1 SGHDT and CDR2 YYEEEE. V loses 5 bases at its end and J loses 5 bases; junction bases beyond the gene matches: 11. The CDR3 starts with the cysteine, ends with the phenylalanine, and has 15 residues. CDR3 DNA is the only sequence kept; it has 45 bases, read in frame from the first base. The library came from the immunoSEQ multiplex PCR assay. For the multiplex PCR, a mixture combining 60 forward primers for TCR Vbeta segments and 13 reverse primers for TCR Jbeta segments was used. The CDR3 region of rearranged TCR beta genes was amplified from genomic DNA with a multiplex PCR assay. The Illumina HiSeq System was used to sequence the amplified TCR beta libraries as 87-base-pair reads. The original methods were these. A later analysis counted about 80 million unique TCR beta chains across the 550 to 750 repertoires, and 10 million to 11 million of these chains were shared by at least two donors. Raw reads were error-corrected and collapsed into unique sequences by a nearest-neighbor algorithm in which closely related sequences were merged to remove PCR and sequencing errors. CDR3 sequences were aligned to IMGT reference sequences to assign V, D and J gene segments. For a sequence to be retained, a match of at least six nucleotides was required to both a V gene segment and a J gene segment. Rearrangements were classified as productive when the CDR3 lacked stop codons and remained in frame with V and J, and all other rearrangements were classified as non-productive. Following IMGT convention, CDR3 was defined as the stretch from the second conserved V-encoded cysteine to the conserved J-encoded phenylalanine. Sequences without an unambiguous match to a single V gene segment were excluded from the earlier analysis of 500 to 700 of the donors. An earlier analysis of a few hundred of the donors called V segments functional above 56.7% productive rearrangements and segregating when the between-donor standard deviation exceeded 5%. A statistical classification framework was developed to diagnose cytomegalovirus status using the catalog of TCR beta chain sequences. In a later analysis, TCR nucleotide sequences were compared against IMGT/GENE-DB human TR gene sequences so that V and J genes could be assigned. A later analysis assigned CDR3 sequences and most-parsimonious VDJ recombination scenarios with the TCRdist pipeline. A later analysis defined each TCR beta chain by its CDR3 amino acid sequence plus V-gene family, and excluded reads lacking a unique V-gene family. A later analysis removed 450 to 600 highly shared, low-generation-probability nucleotide sequences to deal with suspected cross-contamination and a sequencing artifact. For each public chain, a later analysis derived a clonal expansion index from normalized ranks of inferred template counts within each repertoire. Generation probabilities in a later analysis came from a VDJ recombination model fitted to out-of-frame rearrangements, and those results were checked against IGoR. In a later analysis, hypergeometric tests were used to score TCR-TCR, TCR-HLA and TCR-CMV co-occurrence, with a repertoire-size bias correction applied to TCR pairs. To estimate false discovery rates, a later analysis permuted the HLA or CMV assignments 20 times. A later analysis grouped co-occurring TCRs with DBSCAN, adding TCRdist sequence similarity when clustering within HLA-allele-positive subsets. For co-occurrence clustering, repertoires with fewer than 30,000 or more than 120,000 public chains were excluded, along with four to six repertoires with anomalous nucleotide sharing. Sourced from immuneACCESS, this table was stored by TCRdb with only in-frame sequences that have V and J called. A share of the clones is absent; for the studies checked, an unresolved V gene accounts for under half, and the remainder has no known explanation. Clonal size and the V and J genes are those of that table, whereas D and trimming came from the DNA. This sample lists around 150,000 clones; less than 80% were detected once. The top ten clones comprise roughly 6.8% of the sample.

The sequence joins TRBV5-6 to TRBJ2-7; the junction holds 9 bases that match TRBD1. Sequencing was performed on PBMCs. This clonotype originated in a man aged 35 to 55 in good health and CMV-seropositive. Here the CDR3 is given as CASSRQGVLEHEQYF. In nucleotide form, the sequence is TGTGCCAGCAGTCGACAGGGGGTCCTTGAACACGAGCAGTACTTC.